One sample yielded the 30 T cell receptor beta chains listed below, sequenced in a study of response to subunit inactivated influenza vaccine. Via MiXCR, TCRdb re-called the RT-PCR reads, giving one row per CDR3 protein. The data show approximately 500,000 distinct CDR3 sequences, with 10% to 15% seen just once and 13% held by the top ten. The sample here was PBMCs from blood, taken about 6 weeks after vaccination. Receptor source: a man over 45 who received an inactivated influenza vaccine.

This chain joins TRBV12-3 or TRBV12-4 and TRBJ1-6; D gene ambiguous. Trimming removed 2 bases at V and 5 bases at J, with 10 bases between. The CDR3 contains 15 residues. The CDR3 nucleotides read TGTGCCAGCAGTTTATCTTGGCCAGATAATTCACCCCTCCACTTT. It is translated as CASSLSWPDNSPLHF.

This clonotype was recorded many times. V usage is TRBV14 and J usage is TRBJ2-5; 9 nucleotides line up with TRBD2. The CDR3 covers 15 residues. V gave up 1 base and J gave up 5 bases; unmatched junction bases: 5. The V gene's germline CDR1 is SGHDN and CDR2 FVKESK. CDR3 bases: TGTGCCAGCAGCCAAGTGCGGGGGGGCCGGGAGACCCAGTACTTC. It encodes CASSQVRGGRETQYF.

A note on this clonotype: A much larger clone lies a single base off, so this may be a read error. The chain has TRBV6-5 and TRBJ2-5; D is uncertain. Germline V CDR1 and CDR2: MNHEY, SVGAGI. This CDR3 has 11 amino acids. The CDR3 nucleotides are TGTGCCAGCAGTAACCAAGACACCCAGTACTTC. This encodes CASSNQDTQYF.

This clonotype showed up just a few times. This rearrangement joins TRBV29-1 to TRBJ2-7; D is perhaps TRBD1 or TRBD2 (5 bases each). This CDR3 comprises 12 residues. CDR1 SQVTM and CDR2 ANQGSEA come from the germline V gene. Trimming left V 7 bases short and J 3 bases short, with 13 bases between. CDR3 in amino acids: CSARDPFYEQYF. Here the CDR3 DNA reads TGCAGCGCCCGGGACCCTTTCTACGAGCAGTACTTC.

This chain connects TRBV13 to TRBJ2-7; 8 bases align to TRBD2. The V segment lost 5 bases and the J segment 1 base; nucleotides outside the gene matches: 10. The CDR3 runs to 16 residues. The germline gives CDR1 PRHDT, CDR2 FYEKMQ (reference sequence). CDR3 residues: CASSPFGAGGSYEQYF. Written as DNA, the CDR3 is TGTGCCAGCAGCCCCTTTGGGGCGGGGGGATCCTACGAGCAGTACTTC.

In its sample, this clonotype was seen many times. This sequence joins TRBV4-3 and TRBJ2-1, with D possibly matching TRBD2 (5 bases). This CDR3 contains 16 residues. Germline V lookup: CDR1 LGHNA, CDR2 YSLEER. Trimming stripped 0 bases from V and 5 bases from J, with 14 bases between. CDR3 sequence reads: CASSQDWASRDNEQFF. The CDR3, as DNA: TGCGCCAGCAGCCAAGATTGGGCTAGCCGCGACAATGAGCAGTTCTTC.

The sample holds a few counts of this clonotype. The CDR3 bases are TGTGCCAGCAGACGCCCTTCCTACGAGCAGTACTTC. This encodes CASRRPSYEQYF. The chain uses TRBV28 and TRBJ2-7, with unresolved D. Germline values: CDR1 MDHEN, CDR2 SYDVKM. V lost 6 bases and J 1 base, leaving 7 bases between the germline ends. The CDR3 sequence is 12 residues long. The variable domain in full, completed from reference TRBV28 and TRBJ2-7, reads DVKVTQSSRYLVKRTGEKVFLECVQDMDHENMFWYRQDPGLGLRLIYFSYDVKMKEKGDIPEGYSVSREKKERFSLILESASTNQTSMYLCASRRPSYEQYFGPGTRLTVT.

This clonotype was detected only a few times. The CDR3 DNA reads as TGTGCCAGCAGTCGCACTAGCGGGAGGGCCGCTGAGCAGTTCTTC. Amino acid sequence: CASSRTSGRAAEQFF. The chain combines TRBV6-2 or TRBV6-3 with TRBJ2-1, with 13 nucleotides matching TRBD2. The CDR3 is 15 residues long. The V gene end was trimmed by 5 bases and the J gene end by 9 bases; junction bases not matched to a gene: 7. Germline CDR1 is MNHEY and CDR2 is SVGEGT.

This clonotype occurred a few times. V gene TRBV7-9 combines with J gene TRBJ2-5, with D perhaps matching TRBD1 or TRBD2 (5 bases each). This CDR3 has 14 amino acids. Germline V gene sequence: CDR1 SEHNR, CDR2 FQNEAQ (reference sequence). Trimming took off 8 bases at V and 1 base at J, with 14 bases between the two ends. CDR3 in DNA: TGTGCCAGCGATTGGGACCAACCCCAAGAGACCCAGTACTTC. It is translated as CASDWDQPQETQYF. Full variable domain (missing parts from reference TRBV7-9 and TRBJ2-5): DTGVSQNPRHKITKRGQNVTFRCDPISEHNRLYWYRQTLGQGPEFLTYFQNEAQLEKSRLLSDRFSAERPKGSFSTLEIQRTEQGDSAMYLCASDWDQPQETQYFGPGTRLLVL.

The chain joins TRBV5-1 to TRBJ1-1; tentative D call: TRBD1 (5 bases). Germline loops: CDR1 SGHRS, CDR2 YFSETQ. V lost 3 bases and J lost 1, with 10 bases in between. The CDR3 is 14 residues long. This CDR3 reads CASSSAGGNTEAFF. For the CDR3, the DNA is TGCGCCAGCAGCTCGGCGGGGGGGAACACTGAAGCTTTCTTT.

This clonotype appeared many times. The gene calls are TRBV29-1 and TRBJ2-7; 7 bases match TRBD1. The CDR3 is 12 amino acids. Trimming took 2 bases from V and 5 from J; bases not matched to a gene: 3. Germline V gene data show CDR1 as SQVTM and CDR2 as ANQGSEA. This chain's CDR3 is CSVEQGENEQYF. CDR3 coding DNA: TGCAGCGTTGAACAGGGGGAAAACGAGCAGTACTTC.

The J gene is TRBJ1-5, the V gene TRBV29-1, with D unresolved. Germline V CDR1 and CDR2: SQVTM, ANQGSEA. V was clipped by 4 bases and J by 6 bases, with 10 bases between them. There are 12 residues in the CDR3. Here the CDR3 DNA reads TGCAGCGTTGGGGAAGCTGGTCAGCCCCAGCATTTT. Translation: CSVGEAGQPQHF.

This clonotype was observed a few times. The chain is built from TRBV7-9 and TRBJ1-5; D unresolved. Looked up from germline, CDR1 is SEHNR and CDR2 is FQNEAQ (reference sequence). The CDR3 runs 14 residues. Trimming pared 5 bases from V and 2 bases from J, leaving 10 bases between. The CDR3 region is CASSRAGGNQPQHF. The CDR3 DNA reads TGTGCCAGCAGCCGAGCTGGAGGCAATCAGCCCCAGCATTTT.

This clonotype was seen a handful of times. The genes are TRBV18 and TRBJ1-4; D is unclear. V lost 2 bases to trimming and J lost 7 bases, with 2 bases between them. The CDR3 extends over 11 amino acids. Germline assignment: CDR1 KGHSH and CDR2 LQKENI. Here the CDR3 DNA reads TGTGCCAGCTCACCAAGTGAAAAACTGTTTTTT. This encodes CASSPSEKLFF.

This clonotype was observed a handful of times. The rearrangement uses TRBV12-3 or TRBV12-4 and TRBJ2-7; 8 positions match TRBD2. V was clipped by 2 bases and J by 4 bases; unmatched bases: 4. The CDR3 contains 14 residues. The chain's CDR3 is CASSLIPGGYEQYF. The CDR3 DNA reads TGTGCCAGCAGTTTAATTCCGGGAGGGTACGAGCAGTACTTC.

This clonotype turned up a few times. The DNA of the CDR3 is TGTGCCAGCAACGCCCTACTATCAGGGGGCCCAGATACGCAGTATTTT. This sequence encodes CASNALLSGGPDTQYF. The chain is built from TRBV12-3 or TRBV12-4 and TRBJ2-3; TRBD1 matches at 8 bases. The CDR3 sequence is 16 residues long. Trimming cost V 7 bases and J 4 bases; bases outside gene matches: 13.

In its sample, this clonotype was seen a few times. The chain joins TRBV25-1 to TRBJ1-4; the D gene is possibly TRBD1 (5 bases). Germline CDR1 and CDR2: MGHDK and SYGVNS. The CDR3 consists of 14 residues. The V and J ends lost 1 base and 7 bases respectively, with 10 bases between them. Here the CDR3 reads CASSEFRGAEKLFF. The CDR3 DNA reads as TGTGCCAGCAGTGAATTTAGGGGCGCTGAAAAACTGTTTTTT.

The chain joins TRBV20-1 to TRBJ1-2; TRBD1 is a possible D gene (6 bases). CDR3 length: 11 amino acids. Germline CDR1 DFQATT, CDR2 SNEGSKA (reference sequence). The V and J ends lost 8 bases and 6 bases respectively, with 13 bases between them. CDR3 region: CSPRQVDGYTF. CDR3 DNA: TGCAGTCCCCGACAGGTTGATGGCTACACCTTC.

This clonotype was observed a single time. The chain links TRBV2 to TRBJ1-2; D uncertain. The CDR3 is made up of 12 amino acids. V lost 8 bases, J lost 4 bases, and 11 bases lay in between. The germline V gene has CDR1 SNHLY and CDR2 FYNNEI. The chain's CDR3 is CASGSSIYGYTF. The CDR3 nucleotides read TGTGCCAGCGGGAGTAGTATCTATGGCTACACCTTC.

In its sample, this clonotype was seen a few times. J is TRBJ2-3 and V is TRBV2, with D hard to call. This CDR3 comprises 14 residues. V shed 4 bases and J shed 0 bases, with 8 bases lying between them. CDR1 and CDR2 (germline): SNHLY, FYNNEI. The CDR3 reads CASSAATSTDTQYF. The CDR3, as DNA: TGTGCCAGCAGTGCCGCTACTAGCACAGATACGCAGTATTTT. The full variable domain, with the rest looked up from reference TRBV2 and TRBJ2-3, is EPEVTQTPSHQVTQMGQEVILRCVPISNHLYFYWYRQILGQKVEFLVSFYNNEISEKSEIFDDQFSVERPDGSNFTLKIRSTKLEDSAMYFCASSAATSTDTQYFGPGTRLTVL.

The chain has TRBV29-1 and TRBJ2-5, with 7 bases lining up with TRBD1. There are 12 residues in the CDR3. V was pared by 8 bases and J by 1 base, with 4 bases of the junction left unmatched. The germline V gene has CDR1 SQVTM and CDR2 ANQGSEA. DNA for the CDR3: TGCAGCTCCAGGACAGGCCAAGAGACCCAGTACTTC. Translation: CSSRTGQETQYF. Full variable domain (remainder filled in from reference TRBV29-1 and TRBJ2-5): SAVISQKPSRDICQRGTSLTIQCQVDSQVTMMFWYRQQPGQSLTLIATANQGSEATYESGFVIDKFPISRPNLTFSTLTVSNMSPEDSSIYLCSSRTGQETQYFGPGTRLLVL.

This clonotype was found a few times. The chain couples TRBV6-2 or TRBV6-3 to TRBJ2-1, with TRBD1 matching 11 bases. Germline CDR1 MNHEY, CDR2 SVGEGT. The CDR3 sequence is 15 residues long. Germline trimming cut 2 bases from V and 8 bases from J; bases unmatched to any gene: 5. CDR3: CASSYVGQGGDEQFF. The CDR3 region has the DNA TGTGCCAGCAGTTACGTGGGACAGGGGGGCGATGAGCAGTTCTTC.

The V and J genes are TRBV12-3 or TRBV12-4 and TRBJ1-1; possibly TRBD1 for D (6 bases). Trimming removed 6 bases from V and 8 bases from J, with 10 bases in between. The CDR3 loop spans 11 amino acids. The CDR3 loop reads CASSPGQEAFF. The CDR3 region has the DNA TGTGCCAGCAGCCCCGGACAGGAAGCTTTCTTT.

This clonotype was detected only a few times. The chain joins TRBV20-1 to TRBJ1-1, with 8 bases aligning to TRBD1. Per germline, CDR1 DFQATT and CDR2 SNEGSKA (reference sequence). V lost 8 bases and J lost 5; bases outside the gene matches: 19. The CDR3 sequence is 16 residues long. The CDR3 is CSPNRRQGRRVTEAFF. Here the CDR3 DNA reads TGCAGTCCCAATCGAAGACAGGGGCGAAGGGTTACTGAAGCTTTCTTT.

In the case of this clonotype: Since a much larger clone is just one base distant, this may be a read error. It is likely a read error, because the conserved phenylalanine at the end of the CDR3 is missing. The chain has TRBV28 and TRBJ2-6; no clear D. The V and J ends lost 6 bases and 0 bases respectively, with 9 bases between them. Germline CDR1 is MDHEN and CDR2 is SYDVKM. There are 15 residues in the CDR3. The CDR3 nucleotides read TGTGCCAGCAGGCCTCATAGCTCTGGGGCCAACGTCCTGACTCTC. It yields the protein CASRPHSSGANVLTL.

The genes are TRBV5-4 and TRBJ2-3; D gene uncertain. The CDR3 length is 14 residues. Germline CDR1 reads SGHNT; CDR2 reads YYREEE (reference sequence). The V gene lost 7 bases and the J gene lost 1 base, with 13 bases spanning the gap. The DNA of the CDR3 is TGTGCCAGCCATGCGACCCGGGGCACAGATACGCAGTATTTT. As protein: CASHATRGTDTQYF.

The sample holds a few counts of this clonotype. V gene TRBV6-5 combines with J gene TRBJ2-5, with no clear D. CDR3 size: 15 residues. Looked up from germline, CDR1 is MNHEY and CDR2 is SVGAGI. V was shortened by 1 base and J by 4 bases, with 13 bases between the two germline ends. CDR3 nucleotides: TGTGCCAGCAGTTACTTGTCTGGGTCCGTAGAGACCCAGTACTTC. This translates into CASSYLSGSVETQYF.

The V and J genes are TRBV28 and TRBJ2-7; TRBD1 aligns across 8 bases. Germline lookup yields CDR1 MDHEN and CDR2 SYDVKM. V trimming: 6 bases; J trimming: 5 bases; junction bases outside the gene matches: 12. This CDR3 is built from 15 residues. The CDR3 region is CASSPTGTGENEQYF. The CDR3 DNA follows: TGTGCCAGCAGCCCTACCGGGACAGGAGAAAACGAGCAGTACTTC.

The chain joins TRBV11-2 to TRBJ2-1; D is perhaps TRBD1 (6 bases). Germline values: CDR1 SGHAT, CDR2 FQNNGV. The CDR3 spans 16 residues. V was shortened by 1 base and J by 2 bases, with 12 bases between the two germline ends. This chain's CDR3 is CASSLGGRTAYNEQFF. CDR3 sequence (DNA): TGTGCCAGCAGCTTAGGTGGGCGGACAGCCTACAATGAGCAGTTCTTC.

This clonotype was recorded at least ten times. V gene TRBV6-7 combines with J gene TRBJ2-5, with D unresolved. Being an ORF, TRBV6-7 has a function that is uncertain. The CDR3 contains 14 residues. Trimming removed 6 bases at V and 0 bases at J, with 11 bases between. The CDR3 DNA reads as TGTGCCAGCAGAAACAAGGAGTACCAAGAGACCCAGTACTTC. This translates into CASRNKEYQETQYF.